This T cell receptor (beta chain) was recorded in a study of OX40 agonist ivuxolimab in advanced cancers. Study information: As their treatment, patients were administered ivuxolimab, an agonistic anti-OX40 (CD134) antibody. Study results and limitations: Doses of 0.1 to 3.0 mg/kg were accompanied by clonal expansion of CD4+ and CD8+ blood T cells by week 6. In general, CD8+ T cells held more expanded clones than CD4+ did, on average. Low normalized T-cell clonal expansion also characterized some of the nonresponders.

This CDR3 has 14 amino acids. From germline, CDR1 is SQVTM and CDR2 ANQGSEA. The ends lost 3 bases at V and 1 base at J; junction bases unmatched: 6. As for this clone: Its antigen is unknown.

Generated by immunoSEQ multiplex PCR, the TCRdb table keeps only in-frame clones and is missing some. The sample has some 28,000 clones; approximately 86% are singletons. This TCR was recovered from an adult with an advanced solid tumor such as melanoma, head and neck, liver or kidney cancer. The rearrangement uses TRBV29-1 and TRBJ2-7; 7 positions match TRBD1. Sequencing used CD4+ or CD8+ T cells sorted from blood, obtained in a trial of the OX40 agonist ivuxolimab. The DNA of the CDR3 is TGCAGCGTTGAGATGAACAGGGGTTCCTACGAGCAGTACTTC. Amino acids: CSVEMNRGSYEQYF.